This T cell receptor (beta chain) was sequenced during a study of T cell responses to AZD1222 COVID-19 vaccine. The study, taken as a whole, reports: Seropositivity was recorded at baseline in only 6 or 7 AZD1222 recipients. None of the repertoires were sampled until the peak T cell response had passed.

A word on this clone: Its antigen is not known.

This table comes from immunoSEQ multiplex PCR, and its TCRdb copy is limited to in-frame clones, with some not included. The sample has some 130,000 clones, 80% to 95% seen once; the top ten hold around 3.8%. V was pared by 7 bases and J by 4 bases, with 20 bases between. The germline V gene has CDR1 LNHDA and CDR2 SQIVND (reference sequence). The CDR3 length is 15 residues. This receptor was identified in an adult in good health. The material sequenced was peripheral blood, taken on day 0 of AZD1222 vaccination. The chain employs TRBV19 and TRBJ2-7; D gene uncertain. Here the CDR3 DNA reads TGTGCCAGTACCACCACCCCCGGCAGGCCTTACGAGCAGTACTTC. Encoded protein: CASTTTPGRPYEQYF.